These T cell receptor beta chains were read from a single sample in a study of CD8+ T cells in alopecia areata. Sequencing used immunoSEQ multiplex PCR; TCRdb keeps in-frame clones, though not all of them. Here the sample spans some 240,000 clones, 50% to 70% being singletons. Material: CD4+ T cells sorted from blood, obtained at week 4, from a patient treated with tofacitinib. Every receptor here comes from a human donor with alopecia areata. Both conserved end residues are part of each CDR3. The order of the fields is J gene, clone size, D gene, V gene, CDR3 protein, CDR3 DNA. The D gene is left open where the match is weak. Rows give clone size only sometimes, using once, few, many, or a class for an expanded clone.

TRBJ1-2,.,.,TRBV5-1,CASSLEVDLGYTF,TGCGCCAGCAGCTTGGAGGTGGATTTAGGCTACACCTTC
TRBJ2-1,.,.,TRBV19,CASSIEGSEQFF,TGTGCCAGTAGTATAGAGGGGTCTGAGCAGTTCTTC
TRBJ2-5,.,TRBD2,TRBV9,CASSVHSGGASGTQYF,TGTGCCAGCAGCGTCCATAGCGGGGGGGCATCTGGGACCCAGTACTTC
TRBJ2-7,.,.,TRBV29-1,CSGTSGTPYEQYF,TGCAGCGGCACCTCCGGGACACCCTACGAGCAGTACTTC
TRBJ1-2,.,TRBD1,TRBV30,CAWSLSGQGLYGYTF,TGTGCCTGGAGTCTCAGCGGACAGGGTCTCTATGGCTACACCTTC
TRBJ2-7,.,TRBD1,TRBV29-1,CSVDRGYEQYF,TGCAGCGTGGACAGGGGGTACGAGCAGTACTTC
TRBJ2-7,.,TRBD2,TRBV11-2,CASSFGGAYEQYF,TGTGCCAGCAGCTTCGGGGGGGCCTACGAGCAGTACTTC
TRBJ2-6,once,.,TRBV6-5,CASSYRSSGANVLTF,TGTGCCAGCAGTTACCGGTCCTCTGGGGCCAACGTCCTGACTTTC
TRBJ2-3,.,.,TRBV7-2,CASSLLNTDTQYF,TGTGCCAGCAGCTTACTAAACACAGATACGCAGTATTTT
TRBJ1-5,.,TRBD1,TRBV4-3,CASRVNRGSDQPQHF,TGCGCCAGCAGGGTTAACAGGGGCTCGGATCAGCCCCAGCATTTT
TRBJ2-7,few,.,TRBV11-2,CASNFLGQKYEQYF,TGTGCCAGCAACTTTTTAGGACAGAAATACGAGCAGTACTTC
TRBJ1-5,.,TRBD1,TRBV6-6,CASSPQGEDQPQHF,TGTGCCAGCAGTCCACAGGGGGAGGATCAGCCCCAGCATTTT
TRBJ2-1,.,.,TRBV6-5,CASRYQPGQASDEQFF,TGTGCCAGCAGATACCAACCGGGACAAGCCTCCGATGAGCAGTTCTTC
TRBJ1-2,.,.,TRBV28,CASRIPLGNGYTF,TGTGCCAGCAGAATCCCGCTGGGGAATGGCTACACCTTC
TRBJ1-2,.,TRBD1,TRBV29-1,CSVEGGTGRNGYTF,TGCAGCGTTGAAGGTGGGACAGGGCGGAATGGCTACACCTTC
TRBJ1-6,.,.,TRBV25-1,CASSVAAQDRSYNSPLHF,TGTGCCAGCAGTGTCGCGGCCCAAGACCGCTCCTATAATTCACCCCTCCACTTT
TRBJ1-5,.,.,TRBV4-3,CASSQDLRGSNQPQHF,TGCGCCAGCAGCCAAGATCTAAGGGGGAGCAATCAGCCCCAGCATTTT
TRBJ2-1,.,TRBD2,TRBV29-1,CSVVGLAGGHAYNEQFF,TGCAGCGTTGTGGGACTAGCGGGGGGGCACGCCTACAATGAGCAGTTCTTC
TRBJ1-2,.,.,TRBV4-3,CASSPNSKGESGYTF,TGCGCCAGCAGCCCAAATAGCAAGGGAGAGTCTGGCTACACCTTC
TRBJ1-4,few,.,TRBV29-1,CSVEGWTVWREKLFF,TGCAGCGTTGAAGGTTGGACAGTTTGGCGGGAAAAACTGTTTTTT
TRBJ1-6,.,.,TRBV7-2,CASSFWTASDSPLHF,TGTGCCAGCAGCTTCTGGACAGCTTCCGATTCACCCCTCCACTTT
TRBJ1-1,.,.,TRBV9,CASSASTGANTEAFF,TGTGCCAGCAGCGCCTCCACGGGGGCAAACACTGAAGCTTTCTTT
TRBJ1-6,.,.,TRBV7-8,CASSSDSLPNSPLHF,TGTGCCAGCAGCTCAGACAGCCTCCCTAATTCACCCCTCCACTTT
TRBJ1-5,.,.,TRBV4-1,CASSQVVGADQPQHF,TGCGCCAGCAGCCAAGTAGTTGGGGCTGATCAGCCCCAGCATTTT
TRBJ2-7,few,.,TRBV29-1,CRARCRGPPSYEQYF,TGCAGAGCTAGATGCCGGGGTCCTCCCTCCTACGAGCAGTACTTC
TRBJ2-5,.,.,TRBV7-8,CASSPGFGKETQYF,TGTGCCAGCAGCCCCGGTTTTGGGAAAGAGACCCAGTACTTC
TRBJ2-7,few,.,TRBV7-8,CASSLALGAEQYF,TGTGCCAGCAGCTTAGCGCTAGGGGCCGAGCAGTACTTC
TRBJ1-5,few,.,TRBV19,CASSPALDRLNQPQHF,TGTGCCAGTAGCCCAGCACTAGACAGGCTCAATCAGCCCCAGCATTTT
TRBJ1-1,.,.,TRBV7-3,CANKLSSMGHLTMNTEAFF,TGTGCCAACAAACTAAGCTCGATGGGACACCTTACCATGAACACTGAAGCTTTCTTT
TRBJ1-1,.,.,TRBV25-1,CASRGLGSITEAFF,TGTGCCAGCAGGGGTCTCGGGTCGATCACTGAAGCTTTCTTT
TRBJ1-4,few,.,TRBV28,CASTFSGATNEKLFF,TGTGCCAGCACATTCTCGGGGGCAACTAATGAAAAACTGTTTTTT
TRBJ2-2,.,.,TRBV2,CASRGDRNTGELFF,TGTGCCAGCAGGGGCGACAGGAACACCGGGGAGCTGTTTTTT